This is a list of T cell receptor beta chains from one sample in a study of T cell responses to AZD1222 COVID-19 vaccine. Sequencing was performed with immunoSEQ multiplex PCR; in TCRdb, only in-frame clones are kept and a portion is missing. The sample includes under 200,000 clones, roughly nine tenths of them seen just once. Sequencing used peripheral blood, obtained 28 days after the second dose of the MenACWY control vaccine. Receptor source: an adult who received the MenACWY meningococcal vaccine as a control. The CDR3 runs from the conserved cysteine through the conserved F or W. D genes are given only for firm matches. The listing skips clone size in some rows; elsewhere it reads once, few, many or a size class.

cdr3_nt cdr3_aa d_call j_call v_call clone_size
TGCAGCGTTGAAGCGACTGTAAGTGGCTACACCTTC CSVEATVSGYTF NA TRBJ1-2 TRBV29-1 once
TGTGCCAGCAGCCCACAGGGTCTAGCGGGAAAACTGTTTTTT CASSPQGLAGKLFF NA TRBJ1-4 TRBV11-2 NA
TGTGCCAGCAGCTTGGGACAGGGGATAATGAACACTGAAGCTTTCTTT CASSLGQGIMNTEAFF TRBD1 TRBJ1-1 TRBV7-8 NA
TGTGCCAGCTCACCGCCAGGGGGGGAGACCCAGTACTTC CASSPPGGETQYF NA TRBJ2-5 TRBV18 NA
TGCGCCAGCAGCTTGGGTCCGGGGGAGGTAGAGACCCAGTACTTC CASSLGPGEVETQYF NA TRBJ2-5 TRBV5-1 NA
TGTGCCAGCAGCTTGACAGTACAGGGTATGACCCAGTACTTC CASSLTVQGMTQYF NA TRBJ2-5 TRBV7-6 NA
TGTGCCAGCTCACAATGGACGGAGAACTATGGCTACACCTTC CASSQWTENYGYTF NA TRBJ1-2 TRBV18 NA
TGTGCCAGCAGCGTAGACTCGCCACGGAGGGGAGGAAACACCATATATTTT CASSVDSPRRGGNTIYF NA TRBJ1-3 TRBV9 NA
TGCAGTGCTAGTTCTTCTGGGACTAGCGTGGGGACCGGGGAGCTGTTTTTT CSASSSGTSVGTGELFF TRBD2 TRBJ2-2 TRBV20-1 NA
TGTGCCACCAGTGCTGGCCCGTTCACTGAAGCTTTCTTT CATSAGPFTEAFF NA TRBJ1-1 TRBV24-1 NA
TGCGCCAGCAGCCGGACCCAGGGTTTCTCTGGAAACACCATATATTTT CASSRTQGFSGNTIYF NA TRBJ1-3 TRBV5-1 NA
TGTGCCAGCAGTGTGGGACTAGCGTCCAGCACAGATACGCAGTATTTT CASSVGLASSTDTQYF TRBD2 TRBJ2-3 TRBV6-4 NA
TGTGCCAGCTCACGGAGCGGCAGAAGCTCCTACAATGAGCAGTTCTTC CASSRSGRSSYNEQFF NA TRBJ2-1 TRBV18 NA
TGTGCCACCAGCAGCGGGAGGCACAATGAGCAGTTCTTC CATSSGRHNEQFF TRBD2 TRBJ2-1 TRBV15 NA
TGTGCCAGCAGTTCCTCGGGAGAGCTGGAGCAATATGGCTACACCTTC CASSSSGELEQYGYTF NA TRBJ1-2 TRBV27 NA
TGTGCCAGCAGTTCCCTGCCCGCAGGGGAAGCTTTCTTT CASSSLPAGEAFF NA TRBJ1-1 TRBV28 NA
TGTGCCAGCAGCTGGACAGTATTTCAGCCCCAGCATTTT CASSWTVFQPQHF NA TRBJ1-5 TRBV7-2 few
TGTGCCAGCAGTGAAGCCTTATTGGTCTATGGCTACACCTTC CASSEALLVYGYTF NA TRBJ1-2 TRBV2 NA
TGTGCCTGGGGAAGGGACGGGAACTATGGCTACACCTTC CAWGRDGNYGYTF NA TRBJ1-2 TRBV30 NA
TGTGCCAGCAGCATGGGGGTAGGGCCCTTCTTC CASSMGVGPFF NA TRBJ1-2 TRBV12-3/TRBV12-4 NA
TGTGCCAGCAGCTTCCTGTGGGAGAAGACAGATACGCAGTATTTT CASSFLWEKTDTQYF NA TRBJ2-3 TRBV11-2 NA
TGTGCCAGCAGGCGGCCTCTTTATAATTCACCCCTCCACTTT CASRRPLYNSPLHF NA TRBJ1-6 TRBV11-2 NA
TGTGCCAGCAGTTTACAGGGGGCTGGGGCCAACGTCCTGACTTTC CASSLQGAGANVLTF TRBD1 TRBJ2-6 TRBV7-9 NA
TGCGCCAGCAGTGAGTACATCTCCACCGGGGAGCTGTTTTTT CASSEYISTGELFF NA TRBJ2-2 TRBV10-2 NA
TGTGCCAGCAGCACGAGCGAGCGGAGCTCCTACGAGCAGTACTTC CASSTSERSSYEQYF NA TRBJ2-7 TRBV6-5 NA
TGCGCCAGCAGCTTGGCCGGACTAGCGGAGCACAATGAGCAGTTCTTC CASSLAGLAEHNEQFF TRBD2 TRBJ2-1 TRBV5-1 NA
TGTGCCAGCAGCGTCCAGACAGGGGGCCTTGAAAAACTGTTTTTT CASSVQTGGLEKLFF TRBD1 TRBJ1-4 TRBV7-8 NA
TGTGCCAGCAGCCTCTCTACAGGGGCGATCATGAGGGTGAACACTGAAGCTTTCTTT CASSLSTGAIMRVNTEAFF TRBD1 TRBJ1-1 TRBV3-1/TRBV3-2 NA
TGTGCCACCAGTGATCTCACCGGGACACCCTCCGGCCAGCCCCAGCATTTT CATSDLTGTPSGQPQHF NA TRBJ1-5 TRBV24-1 NA
TGTGCCAGTAAAGAACTAGCGGGAGGGAATGAGCAGTTCTTC CASKELAGGNEQFF TRBD2 TRBJ2-1 TRBV19 NA
TGTGCCAGCAGCCTTCTCGGGGGTCATCCAACTGGAAACACCATATATTTT CASSLLGGHPTGNTIYF NA TRBJ1-3 TRBV7-2 NA
TGTGCCAGTCGACAGGACATGAACACTGAAGCTTTCTTT CASRQDMNTEAFF NA TRBJ1-1 TRBV5-4 few
TGTGCCAGCAGTTTATCGGGGTCAGTTCGAAGCACAGATACGCAGTATTTT CASSLSGSVRSTDTQYF NA TRBJ2-3 TRBV27 NA
TGTGCCAGCAGCCAAGATCTGGCTAGCGGTAGCCCGGGAGAGCAGTACTTC CASSQDLASGSPGEQYF TRBD2 TRBJ2-7 TRBV3-1/TRBV3-2 NA
TGTGCCAGTAACGTCCGGGCTGGGGGCTATGGCTACACCTTC CASNVRAGGYGYTF NA TRBJ1-2 TRBV19 NA
TGTGCCAGCCATAGCGGGATAGCCTACAATGAGCAGTTCTTC CASHSGIAYNEQFF TRBD2 TRBJ2-1 TRBV27 NA
TGTGCCAGCAGCTTGTCCGGGGGAGGGAATCAGCCCCAGCATTTT CASSLSGGGNQPQHF NA TRBJ1-5 TRBV7-2 NA
TGTGCCAGCAGGTCAGGGAAACGGACTAGCGGGAGGGCCTTACGGGAGACCCAGTACTTC CASRSGKRTSGRALRETQYF TRBD2 TRBJ2-5 TRBV2 NA
TGTGCTAGCAGCTTGGACACCCGGGATACGCAGTATTTT CASSLDTRDTQYF NA TRBJ2-3 TRBV7-7 NA
TGTGCCAGCAGTAGGGTGAACTATAATTCACCCCTCCACTTT CASSRVNYNSPLHF NA TRBJ1-6 TRBV6-5 few
TGTGCCAGCAGTCAGCCGGGACAGGGGTACGAGCAGTACTTC CASSQPGQGYEQYF TRBD1 TRBJ2-7 TRBV27 NA
TGTGCCAGCTCGCTAGGGGGCGCCGGGGAGCAGTACTTC CASSLGGAGEQYF TRBD1 TRBJ2-7 TRBV18 NA
TGTGCCAGCAGCCAAGGACAGGGCTCTGGAAACACCATATATTTT CASSQGQGSGNTIYF TRBD1 TRBJ1-3 TRBV3-1/TRBV3-2 NA
TGTGCCAGCAGTTCCGGGACTAGCGGAATCACAGATACGCAGTATTTT CASSSGTSGITDTQYF TRBD2 TRBJ2-3 TRBV7-9 NA
TGTGCCAGCACCTGGGGGAATTGGGGTTCACCCCTCCACTTT CASTWGNWGSPLHF NA TRBJ1-6 TRBV6-5 NA
TGTGCCAGCAGCTTAGGGGGCGGAACCTACGAGCAGTACTTC CASSLGGGTYEQYF NA TRBJ2-7 TRBV11-3 NA
TGTGCCAGCAGCTTGGAACAGATCACTCAAAGCTCTGGAAACACCATATATTTT CASSLEQITQSSGNTIYF NA TRBJ1-3 TRBV5-5 few
TGTGCCAGCAGCCCCGGACAGGGCCGCAATCAGCCCCAGCATTTT CASSPGQGRNQPQHF TRBD1 TRBJ1-5 TRBV7-6 NA
TGTGCCAGTAGTACAGGGTCGGCGTACAATGAGCAGTTCTTC CASSTGSAYNEQFF NA TRBJ2-1 TRBV19 NA
TGTGCCAGCAGCGTATCAGGAGGTAGCAATCAGCCCCAGCATTTT CASSVSGGSNQPQHF NA TRBJ1-5 TRBV9 NA